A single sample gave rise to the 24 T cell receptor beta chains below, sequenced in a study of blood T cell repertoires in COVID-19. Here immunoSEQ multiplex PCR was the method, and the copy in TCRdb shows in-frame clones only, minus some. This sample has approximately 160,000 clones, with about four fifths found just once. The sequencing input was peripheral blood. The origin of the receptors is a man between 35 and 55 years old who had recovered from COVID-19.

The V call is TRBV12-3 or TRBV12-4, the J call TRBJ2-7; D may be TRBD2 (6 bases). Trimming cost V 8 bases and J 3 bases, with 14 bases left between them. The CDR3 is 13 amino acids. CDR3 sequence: CASAEGPLYEQYF. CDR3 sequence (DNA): TGTGCCAGCGCGGAGGGGCCGCTCTACGAGCAGTACTTC.

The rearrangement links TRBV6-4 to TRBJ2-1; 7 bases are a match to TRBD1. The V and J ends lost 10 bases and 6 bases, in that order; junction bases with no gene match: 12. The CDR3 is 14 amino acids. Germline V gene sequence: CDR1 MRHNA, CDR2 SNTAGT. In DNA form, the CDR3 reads TGTGCCACCCCTCCTGACAGGGATCGCAATGAGCAGTTCTTC. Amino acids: CATPPDRDRNEQFF.

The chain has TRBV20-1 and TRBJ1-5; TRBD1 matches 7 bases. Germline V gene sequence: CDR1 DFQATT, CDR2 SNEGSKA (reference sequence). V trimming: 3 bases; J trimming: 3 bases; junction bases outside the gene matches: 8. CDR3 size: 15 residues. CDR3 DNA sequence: TGCAGTGCTAGTGGGGGAGACAGGGTCAATCAGCCCCAGCATTTT. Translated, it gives CSASGGDRVNQPQHF.

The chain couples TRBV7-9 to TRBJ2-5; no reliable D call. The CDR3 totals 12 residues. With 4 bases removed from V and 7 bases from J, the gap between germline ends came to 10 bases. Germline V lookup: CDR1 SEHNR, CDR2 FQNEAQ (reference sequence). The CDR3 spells CASSSSGGTQYF. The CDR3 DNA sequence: TGTGCCAGCAGCTCCTCAGGTGGGACCCAGTACTTC. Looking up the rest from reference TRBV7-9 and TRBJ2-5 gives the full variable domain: DTGVSQNPRHKITKRGQNVTFRCDPISEHNRLYWYRQTLGQGPEFLTYFQNEAQLEKSRLLSDRFSAERPKGSFSTLEIQRTEQGDSAMYLCASSSSGGTQYFGPGTRLLVL.

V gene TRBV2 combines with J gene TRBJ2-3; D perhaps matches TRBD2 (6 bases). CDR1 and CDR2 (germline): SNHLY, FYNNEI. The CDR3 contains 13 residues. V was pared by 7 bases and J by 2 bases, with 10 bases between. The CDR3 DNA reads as TGTGCCAGCAATGAGCGGGCCACAGATACGCAGTATTTT. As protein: CASNERATDTQYF.

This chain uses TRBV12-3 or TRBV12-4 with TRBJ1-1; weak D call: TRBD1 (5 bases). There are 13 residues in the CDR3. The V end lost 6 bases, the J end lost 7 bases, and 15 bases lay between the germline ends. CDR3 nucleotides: TGTGCCAGCAGGCGCCACCAGGGTTTTGAAGCTTTCTTT. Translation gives CASRRHQGFEAFF.

CDR3 sequence reads: CASSLSASGSGNEQFF. In nucleotides, the CDR3 is TGTGCCAGCAGCTTATCTGCTAGCGGGAGTGGAAATGAGCAGTTCTTC. The V call is TRBV7-6, the J call TRBJ2-1; the match to TRBD2 covers 10 bases. This CDR3 contains 16 residues. Germline V gene sequence: CDR1 SGHVS, CDR2 FNYEAQ. J was trimmed by 7 bases and V by 2 bases; bases with no gene match: 8.

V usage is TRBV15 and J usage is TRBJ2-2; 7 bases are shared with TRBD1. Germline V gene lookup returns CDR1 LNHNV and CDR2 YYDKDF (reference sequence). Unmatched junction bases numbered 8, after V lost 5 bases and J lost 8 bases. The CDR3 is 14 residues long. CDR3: CATSHDRVPGELFF. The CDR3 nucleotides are TGTGCCACCAGCCACGACAGGGTACCAGGGGAGCTGTTTTTT.

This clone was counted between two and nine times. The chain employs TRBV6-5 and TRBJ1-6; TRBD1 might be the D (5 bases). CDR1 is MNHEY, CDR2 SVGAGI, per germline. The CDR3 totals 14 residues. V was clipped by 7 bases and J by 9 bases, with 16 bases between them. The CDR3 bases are TGTGCCAGCACCACCCGGCGGGGGAGTTCACCCCTCCACTTT. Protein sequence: CASTTRRGSSPLHF.

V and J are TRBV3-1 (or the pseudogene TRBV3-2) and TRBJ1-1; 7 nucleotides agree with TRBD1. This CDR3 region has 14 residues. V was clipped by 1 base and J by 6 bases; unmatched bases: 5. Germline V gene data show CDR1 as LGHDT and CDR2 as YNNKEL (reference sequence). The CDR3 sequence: CASSQVGTESEAFF. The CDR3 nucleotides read TGTGCCAGCAGCCAAGTGGGGACAGAATCTGAAGCTTTCTTT.

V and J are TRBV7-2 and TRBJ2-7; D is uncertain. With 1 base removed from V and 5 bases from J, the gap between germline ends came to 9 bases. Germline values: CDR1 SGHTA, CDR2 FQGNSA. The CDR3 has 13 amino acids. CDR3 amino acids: CASSLEQNHEQYF. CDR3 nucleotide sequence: TGTGCCAGCAGCTTAGAACAGAACCACGAGCAGTACTTC.

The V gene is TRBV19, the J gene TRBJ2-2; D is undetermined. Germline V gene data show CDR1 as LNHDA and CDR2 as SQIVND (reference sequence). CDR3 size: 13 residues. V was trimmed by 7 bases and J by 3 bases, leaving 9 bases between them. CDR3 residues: CASKRRDTGELFF. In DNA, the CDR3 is TGTGCCAGTAAGCGTAGAGACACCGGGGAGCTGTTTTTT.

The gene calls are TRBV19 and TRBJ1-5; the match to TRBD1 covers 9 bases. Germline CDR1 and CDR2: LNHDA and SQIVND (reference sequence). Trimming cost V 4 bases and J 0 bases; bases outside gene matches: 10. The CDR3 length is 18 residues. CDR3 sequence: CASSTRTGALYSNQPQHF. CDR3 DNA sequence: TGTGCCAGTAGTACCCGGACAGGGGCCTTATATAGCAATCAGCCCCAGCATTTT.

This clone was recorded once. The DNA for the CDR3 is TGTGCCAGCAGTCGAAAGCGGTCCCCTTTAGATACGCAGTATTTT. Encoded protein: CASSRKRSPLDTQYF. The chain couples TRBV28 to TRBJ2-3; maybe TRBD2 (5 bases). The ends were cut back, 5 bases at V and 5 bases at J, with 17 bases in the middle. This CDR3 comprises 15 residues. Germline V lookup: CDR1 MDHEN, CDR2 SYDVKM.

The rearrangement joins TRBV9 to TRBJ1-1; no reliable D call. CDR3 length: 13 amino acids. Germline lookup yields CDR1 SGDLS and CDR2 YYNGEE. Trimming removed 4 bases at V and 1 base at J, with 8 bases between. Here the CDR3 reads CASSRDENTEAFF. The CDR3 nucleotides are TGTGCCAGCAGCAGAGATGAGAACACTGAAGCTTTCTTT.

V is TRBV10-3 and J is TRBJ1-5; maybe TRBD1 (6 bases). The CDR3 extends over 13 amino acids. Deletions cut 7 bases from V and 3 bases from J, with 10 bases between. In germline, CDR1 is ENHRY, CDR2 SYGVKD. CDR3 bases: TGTGCCATCACGTCAGGGGCCAATCAGCCCCAGCATTTT. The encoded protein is CAITSGANQPQHF.

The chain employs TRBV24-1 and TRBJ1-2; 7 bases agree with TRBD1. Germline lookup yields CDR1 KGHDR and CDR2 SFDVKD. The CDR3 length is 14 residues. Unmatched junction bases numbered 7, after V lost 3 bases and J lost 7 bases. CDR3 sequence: CATSDPRQGFGYTF. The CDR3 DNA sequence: TGTGCCACCAGTGATCCGAGACAGGGATTTGGCTACACCTTC.

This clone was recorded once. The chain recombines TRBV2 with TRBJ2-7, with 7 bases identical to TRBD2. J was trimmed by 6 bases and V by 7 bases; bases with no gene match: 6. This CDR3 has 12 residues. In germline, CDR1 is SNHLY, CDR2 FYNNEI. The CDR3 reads CASTWGGFEQYF. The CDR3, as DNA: TGTGCCAGCACCTGGGGGGGGTTCGAGCAGTACTTC.

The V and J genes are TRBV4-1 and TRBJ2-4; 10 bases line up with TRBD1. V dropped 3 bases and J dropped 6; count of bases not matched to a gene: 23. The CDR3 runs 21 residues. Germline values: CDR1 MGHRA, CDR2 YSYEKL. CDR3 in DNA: TGCGCCAGCAGCCAGAATTTCGGGACAGGGGCCAGATACCGGAACCTAAACATTCAGTACTTC. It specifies CASSQNFGTGARYRNLNIQYF.

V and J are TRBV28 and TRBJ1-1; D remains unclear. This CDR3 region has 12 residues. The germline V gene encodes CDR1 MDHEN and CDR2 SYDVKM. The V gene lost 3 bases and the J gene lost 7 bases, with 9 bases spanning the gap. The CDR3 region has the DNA TGTGCCAGCAGTTTGGCGGGCCTTGAAGCTTTCTTT. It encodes CASSLAGLEAFF.

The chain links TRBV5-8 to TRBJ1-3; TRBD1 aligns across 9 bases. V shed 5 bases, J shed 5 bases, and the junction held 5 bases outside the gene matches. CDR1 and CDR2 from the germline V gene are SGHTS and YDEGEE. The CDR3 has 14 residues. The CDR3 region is CASRTGTGRNTIYF. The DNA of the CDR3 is TGTGCCAGCAGGACCGGGACAGGGAGAAACACCATATATTTT.

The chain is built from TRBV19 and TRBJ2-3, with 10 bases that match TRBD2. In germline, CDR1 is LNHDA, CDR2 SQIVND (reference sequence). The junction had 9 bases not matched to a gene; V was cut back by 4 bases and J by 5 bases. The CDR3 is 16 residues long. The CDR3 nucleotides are TGTGCCAGTAGTAGACTAGCGGGCCTATCTAGAGATACGCAGTATTTT. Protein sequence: CASSRLAGLSRDTQYF. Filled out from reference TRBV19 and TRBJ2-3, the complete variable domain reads DGGITQSPKYLFRKEGQNVTLSCEQNLNHDAMYWYRQDPGQGLRLIYYSQIVNDFQKGDIAEGYSVSREKKESFPLTVTSAQKNPTAFYLCASSRLAGLSRDTQYFGPGTRLTVL.

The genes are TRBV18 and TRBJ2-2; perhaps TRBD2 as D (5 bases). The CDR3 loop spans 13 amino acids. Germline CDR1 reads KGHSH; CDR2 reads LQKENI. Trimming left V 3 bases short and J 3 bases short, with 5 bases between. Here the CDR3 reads CASSPRDTGELFF. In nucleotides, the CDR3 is TGTGCCAGCTCACCGCGGGACACCGGGGAGCTGTTTTTT. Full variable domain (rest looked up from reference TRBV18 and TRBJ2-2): NAGVMQNPRHLVRRRGQEARLRCSPMKGHSHVYWYRQLPEEGLKFMVYLQKENIIDESGMPKERFSAEFPKEGPSILRIQQVVRGDSAAYFCASSPRDTGELFFGEGSRLTVL.

As DNA, the CDR3 is TGTGCCAGCAGTTACCCGACAGGGCTTCACAATGAGCAGTTCTTC. This gives the protein CASSYPTGLHNEQFF. V usage is TRBV6-6 and J usage is TRBJ2-1; 7 bases fit TRBD1. CDR3 size: 15 residues. V was pared by 2 bases and J by 5 bases, with 6 bases of the junction left unmatched. The germline V gene encodes CDR1 MNHNY and CDR2 SVGAGI (reference sequence).